One and the same sample provided the 15 T cell receptor beta chains below, sequenced in a study of cytomegalovirus exposure and HLA in healthy donors. The PCR used 60 Vbeta and 13 Jbeta primers. The method was immunoSEQ multiplex PCR; TCRdb's version includes in-frame clones alone and lacks a portion of them. The data hold 100,000 to 140,000 clones, with under 80% observed a single time. The sequenced sample was PBMCs. All receptors come from a woman between 40 and 50 years old in good health and CMV-seropositive.

The J gene is TRBJ2-1, the V gene TRBV4-1; D call uncertain. Trimming took 4 bases from V and 4 from J, leaving 20 bases between them. CDR1 is MGHRA, CDR2 YSYEKL, per germline. There are 17 residues in the CDR3. The CDR3 sequence: CASSPPSGSRGYNEQFF. The CDR3 DNA follows: TGCGCCAGCAGCCCCCCGTCCGGGTCCAGAGGATACAATGAGCAGTTCTTC.

The J gene is TRBJ2-4, the V gene TRBV11-2; D remains unclear. This CDR3 is 17 amino acids long. V shed 2 bases and J shed 0 bases, with 14 bases lying between them. Germline CDR1 and CDR2: SGHAT and FQNNGV. The CDR3 region is CASSLSPPTLAKNIQYF. The CDR3 nucleotides are TGTGCCAGCAGCTTATCTCCCCCGACATTAGCCAAAAACATTCAGTACTTC.

This chain uses TRBV18 with TRBJ1-1; 8 bases map to TRBD1. Germline V lookup: CDR1 KGHSH, CDR2 LQKENI. V lost 4 bases to trimming and J lost 3 bases; unmatched junction nucleotides: 7. The length of the CDR3 is 15 residues. The CDR3 is CASSRKQGADTEAFF. For the CDR3, the DNA is TGTGCCAGCTCACGGAAGCAGGGGGCAGACACTGAAGCTTTCTTT.

This chain uses TRBV7-8 with TRBJ2-7; 8 nucleotides align to TRBD1. The CDR3 consists of 12 residues. V shed 8 bases, J shed 7 bases, and the junction held 7 bases outside the gene matches. Germline CDR1 is SGHVS and CDR2 is FQNEAQ. CDR3 protein: CASQGASREQYF. CDR3 DNA sequence: TGTGCCAGCCAGGGGGCTTCCCGGGAGCAGTACTTC.

In the case of this clone: Mismatch with germline at one junction end may stem from a read error. V usage is TRBV2 and J usage is TRBJ1-2; the D is unclear. The CDR3 length is 12 residues. Per germline, CDR1 SNHLY and CDR2 FYNNEI. This CDR3 is CASREEGAGYTF. Here the CDR3 DNA reads TGTGCCAGCAGAGAAGAGGGAGCCGGCTACACCTTC. Full variable domain (missing parts from reference TRBV2 and TRBJ1-2): EPEVTQTPSHQVTQMGQEVILRCVPISNHLYFYWYRQILGQKVEFLVSFYNNEISEKSEIFDDQFSVERPDGSNFTLKIRSTKLEDSAMYFCASREEGAGYTFGSGTRLTVV.

Only a few counts were recorded for this clone. The chain has TRBV4-2 and TRBJ1-1; TRBD1 matches 8 bases. Unmatched junction bases numbered 4, after V lost 5 bases and J lost 8 bases. The germline V gene has CDR1 LGHNA and CDR2 YNFKEQ. The CDR3 spans 12 residues. The CDR3 DNA sequence: TGTGCCAGCAGCTTACGGACAGGGGAAGCTTTCTTT. It translates to CASSLRTGEAFF.

V is TRBV6-1 and J is TRBJ1-2, with D perhaps matching TRBD1 (6 bases). V lost 4 bases, J lost 5 bases, and 20 bases lay in between. The CDR3 has 16 amino acids. In germline, CDR1 is MNHNS, CDR2 SASEGT. The CDR3 reads CASSGGGGAGNYGYTF. CDR3 DNA sequence: TGTGCCAGCAGTGGCGGCGGGGGGGCCGGGAATTATGGCTACACCTTC.

The chain combines TRBV30 with TRBJ1-1; D gene unclear. V was trimmed by 2 bases and J by 6 bases, leaving 16 bases between them. CDR1 and CDR2 (germline): GTSNPN, SVGIG (reference sequence). The CDR3 runs 14 residues. CDR3 DNA: TGTGCCTGGAGTCTGGCCTCCCCGATGTCTGAAGCTTTCTTT. Translation: CAWSLASPMSEAFF.

The chain joins TRBV9 to TRBJ2-1; TRBD2 agrees at 15 bases. The CDR3 sequence is 16 residues long. Trimming cost V 4 bases and J 10 bases; bases outside gene matches: 9. CDR1 and CDR2 from the germline V gene are SGDLS and YYNGEE. This CDR3 is CASSPRTSGGAEEQFF. The CDR3 bases are TGTGCCAGCAGCCCCCGGACTAGCGGGGGGGCGGAAGAGCAGTTCTTC.

The table lists this clone with a count of one. V is TRBV18 and J is TRBJ1-2; D may be TRBD1 (6 bases). The CDR3 sequence is 15 residues long. The V end lost 1 base, the J end lost 2 bases, and 11 bases lay between the germline ends. The germline V gene encodes CDR1 KGHSH and CDR2 LQKENI. CDR3 DNA: TGTGCCAGCTCACCACAAACAGGGAGCAACTATGGCTACACCTTC. Translation: CASSPQTGSNYGYTF.

This clone was picked up a small number of times. This chain links TRBV6-4 with TRBJ1-5; 7 bases match TRBD1. Trimming took 4 bases from V and 6 from J; bases not matched to a gene: 12. In germline, CDR1 is MRHNA, CDR2 SNTAGT. The CDR3 is 16 residues long. The CDR3 coding sequence is TGTGCCAGCAGTGCCATAAACCGGGACAGACTTCAGCCCCAGCATTTT. This gives the protein CASSAINRDRLQPQHF.

V usage is TRBV5-8 and J usage is TRBJ2-1, with D possibly being TRBD1 (6 bases). Trimming cost V 4 bases and J 4 bases, with 15 bases left between them. From germline, CDR1 is SGHTS and CDR2 YDEGEE. The CDR3 loop spans 15 amino acids. The CDR3 DNA reads TGTGCCAGCAGCCTACAGGGATTATCGTACAATGAGCAGTTCTTC. Residues: CASSLQGLSYNEQFF.

This rearrangement joins TRBV5-1 to TRBJ2-5, with D perhaps TRBD1 (6 bases). The V gene lost 4 bases and the J gene lost 1 base, with 11 bases spanning the gap. CDR1 is SGHRS, CDR2 YFSETQ, per germline. The CDR3 consists of 14 residues. The CDR3 sequence: CASSDGQTQETQYF. CDR3 bases: TGCGCCAGCAGCGACGGACAGACCCAAGAGACCCAGTACTTC.

The J gene is TRBJ1-1, the V gene TRBV5-1, with D perhaps TRBD1 (5 bases). The CDR3 has 15 residues. Germline V CDR1 and CDR2: SGHRS, YFSETQ. V lost 4 bases and J 0 bases, leaving 13 bases between the germline ends. Written as DNA, the CDR3 is TGCGCCAGCAGCCTCGCCCAGGGTCTGAACACTGAAGCTTTCTTT. It translates to CASSLAQGLNTEAFF.

The chain joins TRBV7-9 to TRBJ2-1; D possibly corresponds to TRBD2 (6 bases). The CDR3 has 12 residues. Trimming removed 1 base from V and 12 bases from J, with 10 bases in between. Looked up from germline, CDR1 is SEHNR and CDR2 is FQNEAQ (reference sequence). The CDR3: CASSLEEGGQFF. CDR3 in DNA: TGTGCCAGCAGCTTAGAGGAGGGTGGGCAGTTCTTC.